A selection of T cell receptor beta chains follows, all from one sample in a study of T cell repertoires in cytomegalovirus infection. TCRdb processed the reads anew with MiXCR; each CDR3 protein has one entry. The table includes 200,000 to 250,000 distinct CDR3 sequences, roughly 6.5% detected once. Sequencing was carried out using PBMCs. The receptors shown here come from a human donor in good health (CMV status not recorded). Some clones in this sample may be carry-over from other donors' samples. CDR3s include the opening cysteine and the closing phenylalanine or tryptophan. Not all rows give a size; the values are once, few, many and, for expanded clones, a class.

CDR3 | J | length | size | V
CASSFRTGPEKLFF | TRBJ1-4 | 14 | many | TRBV12-3/TRBV12-4
CSAPGRSYEQYF | TRBJ2-7 | 12 | many | TRBV20-1
CASSQEGASGGRNEQFF | TRBJ2-1 | 17 | many | TRBV4-3
CASSLGGQGPASAEAFF | TRBJ1-1 | 17 | many | TRBV5-1
CASSLNQGGDQPQHF | TRBJ1-5 | 15 | many | TRBV12-3/TRBV12-4
CASSQDITTSGNTIYF | TRBJ1-3 | 16 | many | TRBV4-1
CASSKGEGGKKNQPQHF | TRBJ1-5 | 17 | many | TRBV7-2
CASSLSASFGYTF | TRBJ1-2 | 13 | few | TRBV27
CASSIQGLAAYNEQFF | TRBJ2-1 | 16 | many | TRBV19
CASTYVGAGTSSPLHF | TRBJ1-6 | 16 | many | TRBV6-5
CAGGWGGGAGPENEQFF | TRBJ2-1 | 17 | NA | TRBV28
CASSLAEGPGELFF | TRBJ2-2 | 14 | many | TRBV7-2
CASSYSPTGEETQYF | TRBJ2-5 | 15 | NA | TRBV6-6
CAWSVNGKNIQYF | TRBJ2-4 | 13 | many | TRBV30
CASSVSRDYGYTF | TRBJ1-2 | 13 | NA | TRBV12-3/TRBV12-4
CASSIGSGVDTQYF | TRBJ2-3 | 14 | many | TRBV19
CASSLGWTGGTEAFF | TRBJ1-1 | 15 | many | TRBV12-3/TRBV12-4
CASSLADRGHTEAFF | TRBJ1-1 | 15 | NA | TRBV7-9
CSVAPLESTGELFF | TRBJ2-2 | 14 | few | TRBV29-1
CASSPRPGTTYGYTF | TRBJ1-2 | 15 | many | TRBV7-2
CASRKLAGASETQYF | TRBJ2-5 | 15 | many | TRBV27
CATRLISYGYTF | TRBJ1-2 | 12 | NA | TRBV2
CASSEALDFYYGYTF | TRBJ1-2 | 15 | many | TRBV2
CSALYTEAFF | TRBJ1-1 | 10 | many | TRBV20-1
CASSFGSDRGTDTQYF | TRBJ2-3 | 16 | many | TRBV12-3/TRBV12-4
CASSLGTGSRGQFF | TRBJ2-1 | 14 | many | TRBV5-6
CASTPLQGGEAFF | TRBJ1-1 | 13 | many | TRBV6-2/TRBV6-3
CSARVGAITLEAFF | TRBJ1-1 | 14 | few | TRBV20-1
CASSLGLLSNQPQHF | TRBJ1-5 | 15 | many | TRBV7-2
CSARRQQETQYF | TRBJ2-5 | 12 | many | TRBV20-1
CASSISTNTEAFF | TRBJ1-1 | 13 | few | TRBV19
CATQKDRSAYEQYF | TRBJ2-7 | 14 | many | TRBV28
CSARDPTGGLGEAFF | TRBJ1-1 | 15 | many | TRBV20-1
CASSPGQANTEAFF | TRBJ1-1 | 14 | many | TRBV7-2
CAWSAPRIQETQYF | TRBJ2-5 | 14 | many | TRBV30
CASSLGTGVQSPLHF | TRBJ1-6 | 15 | few | TRBV5-1
CASSAYMNTEAFF | TRBJ1-1 | 13 | many | TRBV12-3/TRBV12-4
CASSLDGTRNVGQPQHF | TRBJ1-5 | 17 | many | TRBV5-1
CASSLGGGGNTGELFF | TRBJ2-2 | 16 | many | TRBV7-2
CSSPGYTF | TRBJ1-2 | 8 | few | TRBV29-1
CASSLGIEETQYF | TRBJ2-5 | 13 | many | TRBV27
CSARWSLSGTKLFF | TRBJ1-4 | 14 | few | TRBV20-1
CASSFAAYEQYF | TRBJ2-7 | 12 | many | TRBV12-3/TRBV12-4
CASTPAPRILQYGYTF | TRBJ1-2 | 16 | many | TRBV7-2
CASSLEGAGFMNTEAFF | TRBJ1-1 | 17 | NA | TRBV7-9
CSVAAAGNTDTQYF | TRBJ2-3 | 14 | many | TRBV29-1
CSVVFIRGGEQYF | TRBJ2-7 | 13 | NA | TRBV29-1
CASSTLRGREETQYF | TRBJ2-5 | 15 | many | TRBV6-1
CASSSAPGLPNTEAFF | TRBJ1-1 | 16 | few | TRBV19
CASRLQGWNTGELFF | TRBJ2-2 | 15 | NA | TRBV6-1
CASSLTASNTEAFF | TRBJ1-1 | 14 | many | TRBV7-8
CASSYQLAGGPGELFF | TRBJ2-2 | 16 | NA | TRBV6-2/TRBV6-3
CSAIRGDDKNIQYF | TRBJ2-4 | 14 | many | TRBV20-1
CSVEPRDGGYTF | TRBJ1-2 | 12 | many | TRBV29-1
CASGRAYGYTF | TRBJ1-2 | 11 | many | TRBV6-2/TRBV6-3
CATQGAWNQPQHF | TRBJ1-5 | 13 | many | TRBV6-1
CASSEGGTVGEKLFF | TRBJ1-4 | 15 | many | TRBV25-1
CASSLVGGAQETQYF | TRBJ2-5 | 15 | many | TRBV7-2
CASSDSGDSNQPQHF | TRBJ1-5 | 15 | many | TRBV2
CSVDTSGGQETQYF | TRBJ2-5 | 14 | many | TRBV29-1